The 7 T cell receptor beta chains below all came from one sample that was sequenced in a study of T cell responses to AZD1222 COVID-19 vaccine. The data were produced by immunoSEQ multiplex PCR, yet TCRdb's version contains in-frame clones alone and is incomplete. The sample holds roughly 180,000 clones, approximately 89% seen once. This material consisted of peripheral blood, taken 28 days after the second AZD1222 dose. The receptor set was obtained from an adult who received the AZD1222 COVID-19 vaccine.

The genes are TRBV7-2 and TRBJ1-4; 7 positions agree with TRBD1. This CDR3 is built from 13 residues. Germline assignment: CDR1 SGHTA and CDR2 FQGNSA. Trimming at V came to 9 bases and at J to 7 bases, leaving 8 bases not matched to a gene. DNA for the CDR3: TGTGCCAGTCGGGACAGCTCTTTTGAAAAACTGTTTTTT. Amino acids: CASRDSSFEKLFF.

The genes are TRBV30 and TRBJ1-1; weak D call: TRBD1 (5 bases). Germline V CDR1 and CDR2: GTSNPN, SVGIG (reference sequence). V lost 7 bases and J 1 base, leaving 13 bases between the germline ends. This CDR3 is 13 amino acids long. The chain's CDR3 is CAYRRQTNTEAFF. In nucleotides, the CDR3 is TGTGCCTACCGTAGACAGACGAACACTGAAGCTTTCTTT.

The J gene is TRBJ1-2, the V gene TRBV5-4; D not resolved. The CDR3 has 11 residues. Germline values: CDR1 SGHNT, CDR2 YYREEE (reference sequence). V was shortened by 1 base and J by 8 bases, with 6 bases between the two germline ends. CDR3 DNA sequence: TGTGCCAGCAGCTTGAACAGCGGCTACACCTTC. Protein sequence: CASSLNSGYTF.

CDR3 DNA: TGCGCCAGCAGCTTGGAGGGGGCTCCTGGAAACACCATATATTTT. This gives the protein CASSLEGAPGNTIYF. The chain combines TRBV5-1 with TRBJ1-3; TRBD1 agrees at 7 bases. The ends lost 0 bases at V and 2 bases at J; junction bases unmatched: 2. Germline values: CDR1 SGHRS, CDR2 YFSETQ. This CDR3 has 15 amino acids.

This chain links TRBV7-8 with TRBJ2-2; a weak D match, TRBD1 (6 bases). The CDR3 has 19 amino acids. Looked up from germline, CDR1 is SGHVS and CDR2 is FQNEAQ. Between the trimmed V and J ends, which lost 5 bases and 3 bases, there was a span of 25 bases. The CDR3 here is CASSKRGGASSIYTGELFF. CDR3 coding DNA: TGTGCCAGCAGCAAACGAGGGGGAGCTAGCTCTATATACACCGGGGAGCTGTTTTTT.

The chain carries TRBV27 and TRBJ1-6; 10 bases fit TRBD1. This CDR3 is built from 16 residues. Germline loops: CDR1 MNHEY, CDR2 SMNVEV (reference sequence). V gave up 5 bases and J gave up 9 bases; unmatched junction bases: 10. The CDR3 nucleotides are TGTGCCAGCAGTCCGACAGGGGGCCGGTTTGGTTCACCCCTCCACTTT. It encodes CASSPTGGRFGSPLHF.

The V gene is TRBV19, the J gene TRBJ1-1; weak D call: TRBD1 (5 bases). Trimming removed 4 bases at V and 4 bases at J, with 10 bases between. CDR3 length: 13 residues. Germline V gene sequence: CDR1 LNHDA, CDR2 SQIVND (reference sequence). CDR3 protein: CASSTLGGTEAFF. The CDR3 nucleotides are TGTGCCAGTAGTACCCTTGGGGGCACTGAAGCTTTCTTT.